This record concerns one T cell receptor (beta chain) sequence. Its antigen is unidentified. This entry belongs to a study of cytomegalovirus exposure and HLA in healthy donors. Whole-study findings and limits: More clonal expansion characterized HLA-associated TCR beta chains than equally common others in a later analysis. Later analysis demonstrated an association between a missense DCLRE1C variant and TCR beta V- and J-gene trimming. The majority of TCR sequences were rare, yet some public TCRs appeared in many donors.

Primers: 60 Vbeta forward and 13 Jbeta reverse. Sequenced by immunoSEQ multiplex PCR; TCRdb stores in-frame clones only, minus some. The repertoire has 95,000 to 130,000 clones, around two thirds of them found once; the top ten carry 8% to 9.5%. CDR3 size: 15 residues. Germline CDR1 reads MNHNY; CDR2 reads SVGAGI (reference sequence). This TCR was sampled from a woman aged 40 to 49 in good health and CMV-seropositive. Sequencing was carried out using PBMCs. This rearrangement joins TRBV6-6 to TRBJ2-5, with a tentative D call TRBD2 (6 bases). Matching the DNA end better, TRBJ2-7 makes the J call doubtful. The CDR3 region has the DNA TGTGCCAGTTCCGGGGGTAAAGGGGCCTCCTACGAGCAGTACTTC. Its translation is CASSGGKGASYEQYF.